The clone carrying this T cell receptor beta chain was detected once. CDR1 is SGHTA, CDR2 FQGNSA, per germline. The CDR3 is 14 amino acids. After removal of 0 bases from V and 7 bases from J, the junction contained 6 bases not matched to a gene. Primers for the PCR totalled 60 Vbeta and 13 Jbeta. Here immunoSEQ multiplex PCR was the method, and the copy in TCRdb shows in-frame clones only, minus some. The table records about 150,000 clones, roughly 85% of them present only once. The data originate from a study of cytomegalovirus exposure and HLA in healthy donors. The V gene is TRBV7-2, the J gene TRBJ2-7; 7 positions match TRBD2. The receptor's source is a young woman in good health and CMV-seronegative. The material sequenced was PBMCs. The CDR3 nucleotides read TGTGCCAGCAGCTTAGCGGGAGGGCTCCGGGAGCAGTACTTC. It translates to CASSLAGGLREQYF.